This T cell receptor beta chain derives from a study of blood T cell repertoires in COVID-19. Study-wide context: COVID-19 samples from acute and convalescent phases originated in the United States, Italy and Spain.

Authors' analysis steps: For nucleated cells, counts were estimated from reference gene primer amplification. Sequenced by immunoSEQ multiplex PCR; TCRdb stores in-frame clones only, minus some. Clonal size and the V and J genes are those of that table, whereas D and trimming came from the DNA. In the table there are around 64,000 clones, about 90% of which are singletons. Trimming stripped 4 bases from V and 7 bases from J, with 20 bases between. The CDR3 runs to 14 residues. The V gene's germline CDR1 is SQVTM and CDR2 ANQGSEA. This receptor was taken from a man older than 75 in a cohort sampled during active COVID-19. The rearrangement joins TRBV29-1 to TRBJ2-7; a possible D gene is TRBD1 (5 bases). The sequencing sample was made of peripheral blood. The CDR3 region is CSVAKGYMREEQYF. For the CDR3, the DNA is TGCAGCGTTGCTAAGGGGTACATGCGAGAGGAGCAGTACTTC.